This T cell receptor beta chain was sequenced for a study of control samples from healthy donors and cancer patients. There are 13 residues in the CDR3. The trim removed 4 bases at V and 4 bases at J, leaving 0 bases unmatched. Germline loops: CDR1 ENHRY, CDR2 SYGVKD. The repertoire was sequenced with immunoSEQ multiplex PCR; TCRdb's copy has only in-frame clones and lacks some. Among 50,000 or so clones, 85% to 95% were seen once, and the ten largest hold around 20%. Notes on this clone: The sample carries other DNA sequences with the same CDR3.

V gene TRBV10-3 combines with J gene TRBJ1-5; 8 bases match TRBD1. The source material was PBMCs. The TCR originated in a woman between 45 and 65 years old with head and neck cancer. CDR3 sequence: CAISGTGNQPQHF. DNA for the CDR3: TGTGCCATCAGTGGGACAGGGAATCAGCCCCAGCATTTT.